These 17 T cell receptor beta chains came from one sample sequenced in a study of T cells in localized non-small cell lung cancer. The method was immunoSEQ multiplex PCR; TCRdb's version includes in-frame clones alone and lacks a portion of them. The sample has about 40,000 clones; approximately 86% are singletons. The sample consisted of peripheral blood, taken before any cancer treatment. Receptors were obtained from a man aged 35 to 69 with stage I lung adenocarcinoma.

The genes are TRBV11-2 and TRBJ1-1; 8 positions match TRBD1. This CDR3 contains 16 residues. Trimming cost V 7 bases and J 6 bases; bases outside gene matches: 16. Germline values: CDR1 SGHAT, CDR2 FQNNGV. The DNA for the CDR3 is TGTGCCAGCAACTTTCTCAGGGGGCGAAGGGGATCTGAAGCTTTCTTT. Translating gives CASNFLRGRRGSEAFF.

The chain is built from TRBV4-2 and TRBJ1-4; no reliable D call. This CDR3 has 14 residues. With 0 bases removed from V and 13 bases from J, the gap between germline ends came to 15 bases. Germline values: CDR1 LGHNA, CDR2 YNFKEQ. The CDR3 sequence is CASSQEVFGDGLFF. The CDR3 bases are TGTGCCAGCAGCCAAGAGGTCTTTGGGGATGGACTGTTTTTT.

The chain employs TRBV5-1 and TRBJ2-7; a possible D gene is TRBD1 (6 bases). Trimming took off 4 bases at V and 3 bases at J, with 11 bases between the two ends. This CDR3 region has 13 residues. In germline, CDR1 is SGHRS, CDR2 YFSETQ. The CDR3 loop reads CASSPGTYYEQYF. The DNA of the CDR3 is TGCGCCAGCAGCCCCGGGACATACTACGAGCAGTACTTC.

The chain employs TRBV4-3 and TRBJ2-1; D remains unclear. V was cut by 1 base and J by 0 bases, with 7 bases left in between. The length of the CDR3 is 15 residues. The V gene's germline CDR1 is LGHNA and CDR2 YSLEER. CDR3 sequence (DNA): TGCGCCAGCAGCCAAGGGCAGTTCTCCTACAATGAGCAGTTCTTC. Its translation: CASSQGQFSYNEQFF.

This clone showed up just once. The genes are TRBV7-8 and TRBJ1-1; a possible D gene is TRBD1 (6 bases). Trimming cost V 5 bases and J 1 base, with 20 bases left between them. Germline CDR1 SGHVS, CDR2 FQNEAQ. The CDR3 has 17 amino acids. CDR3 protein: CASSPDGGRGGNTEAFF. The CDR3 bases are TGTGCCAGCAGCCCGGATGGGGGCCGGGGGGGGAACACTGAAGCTTTCTTT.

The chain has TRBV28 and TRBJ2-7; either TRBD1 or TRBD2 may supply D (5 bases each). V lost 6 bases, J lost 2 bases, and 20 bases lay in between. The CDR3 length is 16 residues. From germline, CDR1 is MDHEN and CDR2 SYDVKM. CDR3 loop: CASSPRGNGAPYEQYF. DNA of the CDR3: TGTGCCAGCAGCCCCAGAGGGAATGGGGCTCCCTACGAGCAGTACTTC.

CDR3 bases: TGTGCCAGCAGTTGGGACAGGGCTATTTCAACAACTGCCTACGAGCAGTACTTC. As protein: CASSWDRAISTTAYEQYF. The rearrangement joins TRBV28 to TRBJ2-7; 9 bases are a match to TRBD1. V trimming: 4 bases; J trimming: 2 bases; junction bases outside the gene matches: 15. There are 18 residues in the CDR3. In germline, CDR1 is MDHEN, CDR2 SYDVKM.

This rearrangement joins TRBV28 to TRBJ1-5, with a tentative D call TRBD1 (6 bases). Deletions cut 2 bases from V and 1 base from J, with 18 bases between. Per germline, CDR1 MDHEN and CDR2 SYDVKM. This CDR3 spans 18 amino acids. The chain's CDR3 is CASSLLHWGGPSNQPQHF. The CDR3, as DNA: TGTGCCAGCAGTTTACTTCATTGGGGGGGCCCAAGCAATCAGCCCCAGCATTTT.

The chain is built from TRBV7-9 and TRBJ1-1; D is unclear. This CDR3 contains 14 residues. Germline V lookup: CDR1 SEHNR, CDR2 FQNEAQ (reference sequence). Trimming stripped 6 bases from V and 0 bases from J, with 11 bases between. The CDR3 is CASSSSGLNTEAFF. CDR3 sequence (DNA): TGTGCCAGCAGTTCTAGTGGCTTGAACACTGAAGCTTTCTTT.

This chain uses TRBV4-1 with TRBJ2-3; 10 nucleotides align to TRBD1. The CDR3 covers 15 residues. Per the germline V gene, CDR1 is MGHRA and CDR2 is YSYEKL. Trimming at V came to 4 bases and at J to 4 bases, leaving 5 bases not matched to a gene. The CDR3 DNA is TGCGCCAGCAGCCGAAGCGGGACAGGGGCAGATACGCAGTATTTT. Protein product: CASSRSGTGADTQYF.

V gene TRBV29-1 combines with J gene TRBJ2-3; D is uncertain. Germline CDR1 and CDR2: SQVTM and ANQGSEA. This CDR3 region has 12 residues. V was pared by 8 bases and J by 8 bases, with 17 bases between. The CDR3 here is CSSEEIFGTQYF. The CDR3 DNA reads TGCAGCTCCGAAGAAATTTTTGGTACGCAGTATTTT.

The chain carries TRBV30 and TRBJ2-5, with a possible D match to TRBD1 (6 bases). CDR1 is GTSNPN, CDR2 SVGIG, per germline (reference sequence). Trimming left V 2 bases short and J 5 bases short, with 6 bases between. The CDR3 consists of 11 residues. The CDR3 spells CAWSQGETQYF. CDR3 coding DNA: TGTGCCTGGAGTCAGGGGGAGACCCAGTACTTC.

The V and J genes are TRBV15 and TRBJ1-1; maybe TRBD1 (6 bases). CDR3 length: 18 residues. Trimming removed 0 bases from V and 1 base from J, with 18 bases in between. The germline gives CDR1 LNHNV, CDR2 YYDKDF (reference sequence). The CDR3 DNA follows: TGTGCCACCAGCAGAGATCCCTCTCTCTGGGGGCAGAACACTGAAGCTTTCTTT. Translation gives CATSRDPSLWGQNTEAFF.

This chain links TRBV4-2 with TRBJ2-7, with a possible D match to TRBD2 (6 bases). Trimming took 3 bases from V and 4 from J, leaving 13 bases between them. Germline CDR1 LGHNA, CDR2 YNFKEQ. The CDR3 has 14 amino acids. CDR3 DNA: TGTGCCAGCAGCCAGGCCCTTCGGGGGTACGAGCAGTACTTC. This translates into CASSQALRGYEQYF.

The rearrangement joins TRBV7-9 to TRBJ2-2, with 14 bases aligning to TRBD2. The junction had 6 bases not matched to a gene; V was cut back by 6 bases and J by 6 bases. The germline V gene encodes CDR1 SEHNR and CDR2 FQNEAQ (reference sequence). CDR3 length equals 16 residues. DNA for the CDR3: TGTGCCAGCAGTCCCCCGGGACTAGCGGGAGCCGGGGAGCTGTTTTTT. It yields the protein CASSPPGLAGAGELFF.

The chain joins TRBV7-9 to TRBJ2-1; D not resolved. Germline V lookup: CDR1 SEHNR, CDR2 FQNEAQ (reference sequence). The germline V and J ends were trimmed by 8 bases and 2 bases, with 10 bases remaining between them. This CDR3 region has 13 residues. The CDR3 sequence: CASSARAYNEQFF. In DNA form, the CDR3 reads TGTGCCAGCTCTGCCCGGGCCTACAATGAGCAGTTCTTC.

The chain joins TRBV19 to TRBJ1-3; no clear D gene. CDR1 and CDR2 from the germline V gene are LNHDA and SQIVND (reference sequence). The V end lost 5 bases, the J end lost 0 bases, and 11 bases lay between the germline ends. The CDR3 has 15 residues. CDR3 DNA sequence: TGTGCCAGTAGTGCTGGACCAAACTCTGGAAACACCATATATTTT. Translated, it gives CASSAGPNSGNTIYF.